These 12 T cell receptor beta chains originate from one sample sequenced in a study of T cell responses to AZD1222 COVID-19 vaccine. Some clones are missing from TCRdb's copy, which holds only in-frame ones; the method was immunoSEQ multiplex PCR. The repertoire holds about 150,000 clones, with roughly 91% as singletons. This specimen consisted of peripheral blood, obtained on day 0 of AZD1222 vaccination. The receptors originated from an adult in good health.

V gene TRBV14 combines with J gene TRBJ1-2; perhaps TRBD1 as D (6 bases). CDR1 and CDR2 (germline): SGHDN, FVKESK. CDR3 length: 14 residues. Trimming removed 3 bases at V and 6 bases at J, with 14 bases between. CDR3 region: CASSQYSTGHGYTF. The CDR3 nucleotides read TGTGCCAGCAGCCAGTATTCGACAGGCCATGGCTACACCTTC.

The chain joins TRBV9 to TRBJ1-4, with 8 bases fitting TRBD1. After removal of 0 bases from V and 5 bases from J, the junction contained 6 bases not matched to a gene. The CDR3 contains 16 residues. Per germline, CDR1 SGDLS and CDR2 YYNGEE. The CDR3 coding sequence is TGTGCCAGCAGCGTAGGCGTCGGACAGGGAAATGAAAAACTGTTTTTT. It yields the protein CASSVGVGQGNEKLFF.

This clone was seen only once. The chain uses TRBV7-2 and TRBJ1-6; D is perhaps TRBD1 (5 bases). Germline CDR1 is SGHTA and CDR2 is FQGNSA. The CDR3 length is 15 residues. V shed 5 bases and J shed 9 bases, with 17 bases lying between them. CDR3 amino acids: CASSPGGQGRSPLHF. In DNA form, the CDR3 reads TGTGCCAGCAGCCCAGGTGGTCAGGGCCGTTCACCCCTCCACTTT. Supplemented by reference TRBV7-2 and TRBJ1-6, the full variable domain reads GAGVSQSPSNKVTEKGKDVELRCDPISGHTALYWYRQSLGQGLEFLIYFQGNSAPDKSGLPSDRFSAERTGGSVSTLTIQRTQQEDSAVYLCASSPGGQGRSPLHFGNGTRLTVT.

The DNA of the CDR3 is TGCGCCAGCAGCTCCCTTAGCGGGGTATCCGGGGAGCTGTTTTTT. Translated, it gives CASSSLSGVSGELFF. The rearrangement links TRBV5-1 to TRBJ2-2; TRBD2 agrees at 8 bases. The CDR3 is 15 residues long. V shed 3 bases and J 6 bases; nucleotides not matched to a gene: 7. The germline gives CDR1 SGHRS, CDR2 YFSETQ.

Here the CDR3 reads CATSDFGGQNTDTQYF. CDR3 DNA: TGTGCCACCAGTGATTTTGGGGGACAGAACACAGATACGCAGTATTTT. V is TRBV24-1 and J is TRBJ2-3, with TRBD1 matching 7 bases. V was clipped by 1 base and J by 2 bases; unmatched bases: 5. Germline assignment: CDR1 KGHDR and CDR2 SFDVKD. This CDR3 comprises 16 residues.

The rearrangement joins TRBV18 to TRBJ2-3; D ambiguous. Germline assignment: CDR1 KGHSH and CDR2 LQKENI. The CDR3 contains 17 residues. Trimming stripped 5 bases from V and 1 base from J, with 19 bases between. CDR3 region: CASSDGPRASGTDTQYF. The CDR3 DNA reads TGTGCCAGCTCAGACGGACCCCGGGCGTCCGGCACAGATACGCAGTATTTT.

The V and J genes are TRBV30 and TRBJ1-5; 11 nucleotides match TRBD1. J was trimmed by 7 bases and V by 3 bases; bases with no gene match: 5. The CDR3 spans 14 residues. CDR1 is GTSNPN and CDR2 is SVGIG in the germline V gene (reference sequence). CDR3 in amino acids: CAWSAGQGVQPQHF. The DNA of the CDR3 is TGTGCCTGGAGCGCGGGACAGGGGGTCCAGCCCCAGCATTTT.

The chain has TRBV11-3 and TRBJ1-2; a possible D gene is TRBD1 (5 bases). Germline CDR1 SGHNT, CDR2 YENEEA. CDR3 length: 16 residues. Trimming stripped 0 bases from V and 1 base from J, with 12 bases between. This chain's CDR3 is CASSLEGRDGNYGYTF. CDR3 DNA sequence: TGTGCCAGCAGCTTAGAGGGACGAGACGGTAACTATGGCTACACCTTC.

With regard to this clone: Germline is not matched at one junction end, which may reflect a read error. The chain joins TRBV7-7 to TRBJ2-3, with 10 nucleotides matching TRBD2. The V gene's germline CDR1 is SSHAT and CDR2 FNYEAQ (reference sequence). The CDR3 runs to 15 residues. Here the CDR3 DNA reads TGTGCTAGCAGCTTAGGTAGCGGGGGGACAGATACGCAGTATTTT. Protein sequence: CASSLGSGGTDTQYF. Full variable domain (remainder filled in from reference TRBV7-7 and TRBJ2-3): GAGVSQSPRYKVTKRGQDVTLRCDPISSHATLYWYQQALGQGPEFLTYFNYEAQPDKSGLPSDRFSAERPEGSISTLTIQRTEQRDSAMYRCASSLGSGGTDTQYFGPGTRLTVL.

V and J are TRBV5-5 and TRBJ1-2, with D perhaps matching TRBD1 (5 bases). Between the trimmed V and J ends, which lost 0 bases and 2 bases, there was a span of 11 bases. The CDR3 contains 15 residues. Germline V gene sequence: CDR1 SGHKS, CDR2 YYEKEE (reference sequence). Written as DNA, the CDR3 is TGTGCCAGCAGCTTGGGGGGCACCGAAAACTATGGCTACACCTTC. Its translation is CASSLGGTENYGYTF.

The rearrangement joins TRBV2 to TRBJ2-7, with D perhaps assigned TRBD1 or TRBD2 (5 bases each). Germline-derived CDR1 and CDR2 are SNHLY and FYNNEI. The CDR3 is 15 amino acids. V gave up 4 bases and J gave up 0 bases, with 13 bases separating them. CDR3 coding DNA: TGTGCCAGCAGTGGACTTGGGGGTAACTCCTACGAGCAGTACTTC. Protein sequence: CASSGLGGNSYEQYF.

V gene TRBV11-2 combines with J gene TRBJ2-3; D not resolved. The germline V gene encodes CDR1 SGHAT and CDR2 FQNNGV. V was clipped by 3 bases and J by 6 bases, with 7 bases between them. The CDR3 totals 12 residues. CDR3 DNA: TGTGCCAGCAGCTTTAACTCCGATACGCAGTATTTT. It specifies CASSFNSDTQYF.